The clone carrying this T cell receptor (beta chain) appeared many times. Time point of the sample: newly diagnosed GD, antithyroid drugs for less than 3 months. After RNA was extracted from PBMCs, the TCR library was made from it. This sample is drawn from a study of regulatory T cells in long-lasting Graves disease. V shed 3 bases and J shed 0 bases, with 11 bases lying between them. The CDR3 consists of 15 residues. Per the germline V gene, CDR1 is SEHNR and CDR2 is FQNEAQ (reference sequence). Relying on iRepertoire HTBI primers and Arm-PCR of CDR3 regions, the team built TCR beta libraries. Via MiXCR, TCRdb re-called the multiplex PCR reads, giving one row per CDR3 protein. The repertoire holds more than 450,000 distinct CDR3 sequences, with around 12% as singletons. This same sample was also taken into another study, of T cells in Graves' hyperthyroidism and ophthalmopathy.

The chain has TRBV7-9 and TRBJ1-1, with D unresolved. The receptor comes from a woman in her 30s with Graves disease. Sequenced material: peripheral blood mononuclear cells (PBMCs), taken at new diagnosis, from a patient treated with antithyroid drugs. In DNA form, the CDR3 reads TGTGCCAGCAGCTTGAGCCTGTCTATGAACACTGAAGCTTTCTTT. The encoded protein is CASSLSLSMNTEAFF.